One sample yielded the 32 T cell receptor beta chains listed below, sequenced in a study of T cell responses to AZD1222 COVID-19 vaccine. Libraries were prepared by immunoSEQ multiplex PCR; TCRdb keeps only in-frame clonotypes and omits some of them. The repertoire holds about 96,000 clones, roughly nine tenths seen once, with around 1.5% in the top ten. Sequencing was performed on peripheral blood, taken on day 0 of AZD1222 vaccination. The receptors here all came from an adult in good health.

The chain is built from TRBV3-1 (or the pseudogene TRBV3-2) and TRBJ1-1; D remains ambiguous. V was shortened by 1 base and J by 7 bases, with 19 bases between the two germline ends. The germline gives CDR1 LGHDT, CDR2 YNNKEL (reference sequence). The CDR3 is 16 residues long. CDR3 in DNA: TGTGCCAGCAGCCAAGGGCGGGGTACTTATGAACGTGAAGCTTTCTTT. Residues: CASSQGRGTYEREAFF.

This clone was seen once. The rearrangement links TRBV6-5 to TRBJ1-6, with TRBD1 identical over 9 bases. V lost 8 bases and J lost 9; bases outside the gene matches: 11. CDR3 length: 15 amino acids. Germline V gives CDR1 MNHEY, CDR2 SVGAGI. The CDR3 region is CASVRPGQGGSPLHF. In DNA form, the CDR3 reads TGTGCCAGCGTCCGACCGGGACAGGGCGGTTCACCCCTCCACTTT.

The chain links TRBV2 to TRBJ1-2; no definite D call. Germline assignment: CDR1 SNHLY and CDR2 FYNNEI. The CDR3 sequence is 12 residues long. V was cut by 5 bases and J by 6 bases, with 10 bases left in between. CDR3 nucleotide sequence: TGTGCCAGCAGTATCAGGCCAGATGGCTACACCTTC. Amino acids: CASSIRPDGYTF. The whole variable domain, remainder taken from reference TRBV2 and TRBJ1-2, is EPEVTQTPSHQVTQMGQEVILRCVPISNHLYFYWYRQILGQKVEFLVSFYNNEISEKSEIFDDQFSVERPDGSNFTLKIRSTKLEDSAMYFCASSIRPDGYTFGSGTRLTVV.

V is TRBV7-9 and J is TRBJ1-3, with a possible D match to TRBD1 (5 bases). In germline, CDR1 is SEHNR, CDR2 FQNEAQ (reference sequence). This CDR3 is 15 amino acids long. The V end lost 1 base, the J end lost 4 bases, and 11 bases lay between the germline ends. The CDR3 sequence: CASSLGGAPGNTIYF. Here the CDR3 DNA reads TGTGCCAGCAGCTTAGGAGGGGCCCCCGGAAACACCATATATTTT.

This clone was counted a single time. This chain connects TRBV3-1 (or the pseudogene TRBV3-2) to TRBJ2-2, with 10 bases fitting TRBD2. Trimming took 3 bases from V and 5 from J; bases not matched to a gene: 9. CDR1 and CDR2 (germline): LGHDT, YNNKEL (reference sequence). The CDR3 runs to 17 residues. The CDR3 loop reads CASSQGAGGLGTGELFF. In DNA form, the CDR3 reads TGTGCCAGCAGCCAGGGAGCGGGGGGGCTTGGAACCGGGGAGCTGTTTTTT.

V is TRBV13 and J is TRBJ1-2, with unresolved D. Per germline, CDR1 PRHDT and CDR2 FYEKMQ (reference sequence). V was clipped by 4 bases and J by 2 bases, with 5 bases between them. CDR3 length: 12 amino acids. The CDR3 here is CASSSGNYGYTF. CDR3 coding DNA: TGTGCCAGCAGCTCGGGGAACTATGGCTACACCTTC.

The rearrangement links TRBV28 to TRBJ1-1; D may be TRBD1 (5 bases). The germline V gene has CDR1 MDHEN and CDR2 SYDVKM. The CDR3 contains 15 residues. V dropped 4 bases and J dropped 5 bases, with 17 bases sitting between them. CDR3 bases: TGTGCCAGCAGTTCTTGGGGGAAGGAGTTTACTGAAGCTTTCTTT. The encoded protein is CASSSWGKEFTEAFF.

The rearrangement joins TRBV9 to TRBJ1-1, with 8 bases lining up with TRBD1. V lost 3 bases to trimming and J lost 3 bases; unmatched junction nucleotides: 10. CDR3 length: 16 residues. Germline V gene data show CDR1 as SGDLS and CDR2 as YYNGEE. DNA for the CDR3: TGTGCCAGCAGCGATCCCCGGACAGGGATGCACACTGAAGCTTTCTTT. Protein product: CASSDPRTGMHTEAFF.

The genes are TRBV7-2 and TRBJ1-2, with TRBD1 as a possible D gene (6 bases). V lost 5 bases, J lost 7 bases, and 17 bases lay in between. The CDR3 is 14 residues long. Germline CDR1 reads SGHTA; CDR2 reads FQGNSA. CDR3 in DNA: TGTGCCAGCAGCCCCGGGACACGGCTTTTTGGCTACACCTTC. Translation gives CASSPGTRLFGYTF.

Here the CDR3 reads CASSSPTSTRTYEQYF. In DNA, the CDR3 is TGTGCCAGCAGTTCCCCAACCTCAACTAGAACCTACGAGCAGTACTTC. The chain uses TRBV27 and TRBJ2-7; the D gene is possibly TRBD2 (5 bases). This CDR3 has 16 residues. CDR1 and CDR2 from the germline V gene are MNHEY and SMNVEV (reference sequence). Trimming took 4 bases from V and 2 from J, leaving 18 bases between them.

The V gene is TRBV28, the J gene TRBJ1-2; the D is unclear. Between the trimmed V and J ends, which lost 2 bases and 4 bases, there was a span of 5 bases. This CDR3 comprises 12 residues. Germline CDR1 reads MDHEN; CDR2 reads SYDVKM. The CDR3 DNA reads as TGTGCCAGCAGTTTAGGGTTCTATGGCTACACCTTC. This encodes CASSLGFYGYTF.

This clone was seen a handful of times. The chain joins TRBV7-9 to TRBJ2-3; D possibly corresponds to TRBD2 (5 bases). Germline lookup yields CDR1 SEHNR and CDR2 FQNEAQ (reference sequence). The CDR3 covers 15 residues. Trimming took off 0 bases at V and 2 bases at J, with 9 bases between the two ends. For the CDR3, the DNA is TGTGCCAGCAGCTTAGCACTAGATGTCACAGATACGCAGTATTTT. Translating gives CASSLALDVTDTQYF.

The CDR3 loop reads CASSLERQLSGNTIYF. The CDR3 DNA reads as TGCGCCAGCAGCTTGGAAAGGCAGCTCTCTGGAAACACCATATATTTT. This sequence joins TRBV5-1 and TRBJ1-3; unclear D gene. This CDR3 spans 16 amino acids. Trimming took 0 bases from V and 0 from J, leaving 10 bases between them. Germline loops: CDR1 SGHRS, CDR2 YFSETQ.

This chain uses TRBV6-5 with TRBJ2-5, with D tentatively TRBD2 (6 bases). Per the germline V gene, CDR1 is MNHEY and CDR2 is SVGAGI. V lost 7 bases to trimming and J lost 5 bases, with 20 bases between them. The CDR3 covers 15 residues. CDR3 sequence: CASTSGRIVGETQYF. CDR3 nucleotides: TGTGCCAGCACCTCAGGGAGGATTGTGGGGGAGACCCAGTACTTC.

The rearrangement uses TRBV5-1 and TRBJ1-4; the D gene is possibly TRBD1 (5 bases). V dropped 4 bases and J dropped 7 bases, with 17 bases sitting between them. The CDR3 contains 15 residues. CDR1 SGHRS and CDR2 YFSETQ come from the germline V gene. The CDR3, as DNA: TGCGCCAGCAGCACGGGGATCGGGGGAGGTGAAAAACTGTTTTTT. Encoded protein: CASSTGIGGGEKLFF.

The J gene is TRBJ2-1, the V gene TRBV10-3; 9 nucleotides match TRBD1. The CDR3 consists of 14 residues. Germline V gene data show CDR1 as ENHRY and CDR2 as SYGVKD. Trimming at V came to 3 bases and at J to 8 bases, leaving 5 bases not matched to a gene. DNA of the CDR3: TGTGCCATCAGTGAAACAGGGGGCAGAGATGAGCAGTTCTTC. Protein product: CAISETGGRDEQFF.

This chain links TRBV7-3 with TRBJ2-3; D call uncertain. The CDR3 is 12 amino acids. The germline CDR1 and CDR2 sequences are SGHTA and FQGTGA. Trimming cost V 2 bases and J 3 bases, with 3 bases left between them. The CDR3 nucleotides are TGTGCCAGCAGCTTACCTACAGATACGCAGTATTTT. Translation gives CASSLPTDTQYF.

The genes are TRBV6-2 or TRBV6-3 and TRBJ1-2, with D perhaps TRBD1 (5 bases). Trimming pared 2 bases from V and 4 bases from J, leaving 8 bases between. Germline V gives CDR1 MNHEY, CDR2 SVGEGT. This CDR3 comprises 13 residues. This CDR3 reads CASSYRQGYGYTF. The CDR3 DNA reads as TGTGCCAGCAGTTACCGGCAGGGCTATGGCTACACCTTC.

This chain links TRBV5-1 with TRBJ1-2; D is ambiguous. CDR1 SGHRS and CDR2 YFSETQ come from the germline V gene. CDR3 length: 15 amino acids. Deletions cut 4 bases from V and 1 base from J, with 14 bases between. CDR3 protein: CASSPSLGNNYGYTF. CDR3 nucleotides: TGCGCCAGCAGCCCCTCCCTAGGCAATAACTATGGCTACACCTTC.

The chain combines TRBV19 with TRBJ1-2; D unresolved. Trimming cost V 6 bases and J 3 bases, with 5 bases left between them. The CDR3 covers 11 residues. Looked up from germline, CDR1 is LNHDA and CDR2 is SQIVND (reference sequence). CDR3 protein: CASRGDYGYTF. DNA for the CDR3: TGTGCCAGTAGGGGTGACTATGGCTACACCTTC.

This chain joins TRBV7-9 and TRBJ1-2; tentative D call: TRBD1 (5 bases). CDR1 and CDR2 (germline): SEHNR, FQNEAQ (reference sequence). Trimming left V 5 bases short and J 4 bases short, with 17 bases between. CDR3 length equals 15 residues. In nucleotides, the CDR3 is TGTGCCAGCAGCACTGGGGGAAGAGGCCTCTATGGCTACACCTTC. Amino acids: CASSTGGRGLYGYTF. The full variable domain, in which reference TRBV7-9 and TRBJ1-2 provide the parts outside the CDR3, is DTGVSQNPRHKITKRGQNVTFRCDPISEHNRLYWYRQTLGQGPEFLTYFQNEAQLEKSRLLSDRFSAERPKGSFSTLEIQRTEQGDSAMYLCASSTGGRGLYGYTFGSGTRLTVV.

The gene calls are TRBV30 and TRBJ1-1; unclear D gene. CDR1 GTSNPN and CDR2 SVGIG come from the germline V gene (reference sequence). CDR3 length: 14 amino acids. Trimming cost V 0 bases and J 2 bases, with 10 bases left between them. The chain's CDR3 is CAWSVTTYNTEAFF. The CDR3 DNA is TGTGCCTGGAGTGTGACGACATATAACACTGAAGCTTTCTTT.

The chain joins TRBV20-1 to TRBJ1-1; D is unclear. Per the germline V gene, CDR1 is DFQATT and CDR2 is SNEGSKA (reference sequence). V was cut by 6 bases and J by 1 base, with 12 bases left in between. The CDR3 length is 13 residues. The CDR3 sequence: CSASPIENTEAFF. In DNA, the CDR3 is TGCAGTGCCAGTCCTATTGAGAACACTGAAGCTTTCTTT.

V is TRBV6-5 and J is TRBJ2-1; D remains ambiguous. Trimming cost V 6 bases and J 5 bases, with 17 bases left between them. Germline loops: CDR1 MNHEY, CDR2 SVGAGI. The CDR3 has 15 residues. The CDR3: CASSLGPPLNNEQFF. The CDR3 DNA is TGTGCCAGCAGCCTCGGGCCCCCACTTAACAATGAGCAGTTCTTC.

This chain connects TRBV3-1 (or the pseudogene TRBV3-2) to TRBJ2-7; perhaps TRBD1 as D (6 bases). The V and J ends lost 6 bases and 3 bases respectively, with 12 bases between them. The CDR3 extends over 13 amino acids. Germline V gene sequence: CDR1 LGHDT, CDR2 YNNKEL (reference sequence). CDR3 protein: CASRATGYYEQYF. The CDR3 DNA reads TGTGCCAGCAGAGCGACAGGTTACTACGAGCAGTACTTC.

The rearrangement uses TRBV5-1 and TRBJ2-2, with TRBD2 identical over 8 bases. Per germline, CDR1 SGHRS and CDR2 YFSETQ. The CDR3 runs 16 residues. Trimming took 4 bases from V and 1 from J; bases not matched to a gene: 6. The CDR3 loop is CASSMSGTRNTGELFF. The CDR3 DNA reads as TGCGCCAGCAGCATGTCCGGGACTAGGAACACCGGGGAGCTGTTTTTT.

Note on this clone: Distinct nucleotide sequences in the sample also encode this CDR3. J is TRBJ1-5 and V is TRBV28; 8 bases fit TRBD1. The CDR3 has 14 residues. The ends lost 5 bases at V and 5 bases at J; junction bases unmatched: 5. Germline V gene lookup returns CDR1 MDHEN and CDR2 SYDVKM. The CDR3 protein is CASSPGQGHQPQHF. Written as DNA, the CDR3 is TGTGCCAGCAGTCCTGGACAGGGTCATCAGCCCCAGCATTTT.

The chain combines TRBV7-6 with TRBJ2-7; D perhaps matches TRBD1 (5 bases). Germline V gives CDR1 SGHVS, CDR2 FNYEAQ. Trimming removed 2 bases from V and 3 bases from J, with 17 bases in between. This CDR3 has 16 amino acids. The CDR3 nucleotides read TGTGCCAGCAGCTTACTCTGGACACGAGAGAACTACGAGCAGTACTTC. It translates to CASSLLWTRENYEQYF.

The CDR3 loop reads CASSRAVYTEAFF. As DNA, the CDR3 is TGTGCCAGTAGTCGGGCCGTTTACACTGAAGCTTTCTTT. The V and J genes are TRBV19 and TRBJ1-1; D gene uncertain. The CDR3 is 13 residues long. Per the germline V gene, CDR1 is LNHDA and CDR2 is SQIVND (reference sequence). The germline V and J ends were trimmed by 5 bases and 3 bases, with 10 bases remaining between them.

The gene calls are TRBV2 and TRBJ2-5; D is undetermined. The CDR3 has 13 amino acids. Germline-derived CDR1 and CDR2 are SNHLY and FYNNEI. Between the trimmed V and J ends, which lost 2 bases and 4 bases, there was a span of 8 bases. The CDR3 region has the DNA TGTGCCAGCAGTGAACTACCCGGAGAGACCCAGTACTTC. This translates into CASSELPGETQYF. Full variable domain (rest looked up from reference TRBV2 and TRBJ2-5): EPEVTQTPSHQVTQMGQEVILRCVPISNHLYFYWYRQILGQKVEFLVSFYNNEISEKSEIFDDQFSVERPDGSNFTLKIRSTKLEDSAMYFCASSELPGETQYFGPGTRLLVL.

This clone has just one count. The V gene is TRBV7-8, the J gene TRBJ2-1; D is perhaps TRBD2 (5 bases). Germline V gene data show CDR1 as SGHVS and CDR2 as FQNEAQ. The CDR3 consists of 16 residues. V was shortened by 3 bases and J by 2 bases, with 14 bases between the two germline ends. This CDR3 is CASSLIRDIAYNEQFF. Here the CDR3 DNA reads TGTGCCAGCAGCTTGATCCGGGATATAGCCTACAATGAGCAGTTCTTC. The full variable domain, in which reference TRBV7-8 and TRBJ2-1 provide the parts outside the CDR3, is GAGVSQSPRYKVAKRGQDVALRCDPISGHVSLFWYQQALGQGPEFLTYFQNEAQLDKSGLPSDRFFAERPEGSVSTLKIQRTQQEDSAVYLCASSLIRDIAYNEQFFGPGTRLTVL.

The chain couples TRBV19 to TRBJ1-1; 8 bases map to TRBD1. The CDR3 sequence is 14 residues long. Looked up from germline, CDR1 is LNHDA and CDR2 is SQIVND (reference sequence). Trimming removed 8 bases from V and 2 bases from J; junction bases left unmatched: 7. CDR3 region: CASRGQGSNTEAFF. In DNA, the CDR3 is TGTGCCAGTCGCGGACAGGGTTCTAACACTGAAGCTTTCTTT.